This TCR beta chain was captured in a study of cytomegalovirus exposure and HLA in healthy donors. The study's findings and limits: Associated with HLA alleles at 0.05 false discovery rate in a later analysis were around 17,000 TCR beta sequences.

In the case of this clone: What it binds is unknown.

Germline V gives CDR1 MGHDK, CDR2 SYGVNS. Trimming left V 4 bases short and J 5 bases short, with 18 bases between. This CDR3 spans 16 amino acids. Amplification used 60 Vbeta primers and 13 Jbeta primers. Assay used: immunoSEQ multiplex PCR; TCRdb lists only in-frame clones, some missing. In the table there are under 150,000 clones, roughly 80% of which are singletons. The sequenced sample consisted of PBMCs. The TCR sequence derives from a boy under 10 years old in good health and CMV-seronegative. The chain carries TRBV25-1 and TRBJ2-1; maybe TRBD2 (5 bases). The CDR3 sequence: CASSGISGPEDNEQFF. The CDR3 nucleotides are TGTGCCAGCAGTGGGATAAGCGGTCCAGAGGACAATGAGCAGTTCTTC.